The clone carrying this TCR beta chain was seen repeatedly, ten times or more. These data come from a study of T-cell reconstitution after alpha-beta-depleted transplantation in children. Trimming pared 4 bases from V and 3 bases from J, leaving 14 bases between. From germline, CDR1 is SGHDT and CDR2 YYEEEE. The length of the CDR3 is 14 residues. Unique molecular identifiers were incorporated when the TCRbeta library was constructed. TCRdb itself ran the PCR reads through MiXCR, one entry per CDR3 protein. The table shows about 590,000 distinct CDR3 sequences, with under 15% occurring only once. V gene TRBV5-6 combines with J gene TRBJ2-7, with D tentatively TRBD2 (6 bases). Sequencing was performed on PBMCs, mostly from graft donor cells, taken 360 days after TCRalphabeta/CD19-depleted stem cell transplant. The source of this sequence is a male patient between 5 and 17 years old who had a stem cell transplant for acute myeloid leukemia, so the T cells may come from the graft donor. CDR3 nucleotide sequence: TGTGCCAGCAGCCTCGGGACTTTTATCTACGAGCAGTACTTC. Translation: CASSLGTFIYEQYF.